This T cell receptor (beta chain) was sequenced in a study of HIV-infected patients and healthy controls. This clonotype was found many times. CDR3 size: 13 residues. Germline CDR1 KGHDR, CDR2 SFDVKD. Trimming removed 7 bases at V and 0 bases at J, with 8 bases between. cDNA was made from about 500 ng RNA using alpha and beta constant primers. Alpha and beta chain libraries were made separately by chain-specific third strand synthesis with multiplexing indices. TCRdb redid the calling of the 5' RACE reads with MiXCR, one entry per CDR3 protein. This sample has 15,000 to 20,000 distinct CDR3 sequences, with approximately 7.7% found just once. Antiretroviral therapy had run roughly three months, about 14 weeks, before follow-up blood collection. No cell fractionation was done, so the repertoire covers all unsorted peripheral blood T cells.

The specimen was blood, collected during antiretroviral therapy. This rearrangement joins TRBV24-1 to TRBJ1-1; TRBD1 might be the D (5 bases). The sequence was collected from an adult with HIV infection. The CDR3 nucleotides are TGTGCCACCAGCCAGGGAGTGAACACTGAAGCTTTCTTT. As protein: CATSQGVNTEAFF.